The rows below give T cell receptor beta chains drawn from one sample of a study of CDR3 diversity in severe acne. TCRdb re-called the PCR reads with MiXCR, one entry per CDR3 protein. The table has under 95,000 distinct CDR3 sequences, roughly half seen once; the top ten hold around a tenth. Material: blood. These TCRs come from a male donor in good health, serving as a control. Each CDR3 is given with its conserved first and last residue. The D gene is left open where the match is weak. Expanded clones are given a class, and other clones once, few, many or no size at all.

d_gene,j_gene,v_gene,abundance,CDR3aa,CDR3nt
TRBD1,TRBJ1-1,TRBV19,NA,CASSIYRGQNTEAFF,TGTGCCAGTAGTATCTACAGGGGACAGAACACTGAAGCTTTCTTT
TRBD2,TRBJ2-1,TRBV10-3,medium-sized,CAISEASGRANEQFF,TGTGCCATCAGTGAGGCTAGCGGGAGGGCCAATGAGCAGTTCTTC
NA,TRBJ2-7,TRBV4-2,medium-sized,CASSQEPFSPYEQYF,TGTGCCAGCAGCCAAGAACCTTTTAGCCCCTACGAGCAGTACTTC
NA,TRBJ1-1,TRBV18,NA,CASSRTPTGNTEAFF,TGTGCCAGCTCACGCACCCCGACAGGGAACACTGAAGCTTTCTTT
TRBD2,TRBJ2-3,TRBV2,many,CASRKREATDTQYF,TGTGCCAGCAGGAAGCGGGAGGCCACAGATACGCAGTATTTT
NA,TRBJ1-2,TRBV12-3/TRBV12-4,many,CASSVAGWVGYTF,TGTGCCAGCAGTGTAGCAGGGTGGGTGGGCTACACCTTC
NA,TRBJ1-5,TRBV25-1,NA,CASSYSKLDQPQHF,TGTGCCAGCAGTTACTCGAAACTCGACCAGCCCCAGCATTTT
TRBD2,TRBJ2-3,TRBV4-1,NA,CASSRLAGGNTDTQYF,TGCGCCAGCAGCCGACTAGCGGGAGGAAACACAGATACGCAGTATTTT
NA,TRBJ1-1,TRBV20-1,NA,CSAHRTEAFF,TGCAGTGCCCACCGGACTGAAGCTTTCTTT
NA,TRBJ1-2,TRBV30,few,CALAGAYGYTF,TGTGCCCTGGCGGGGGCCTATGGCTACACCTTC
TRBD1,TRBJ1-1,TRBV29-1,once,CSVWGHGQGGNTEAFF,TGCAGCGTTTGGGGACACGGGCAGGGGGGGAACACTGAAGCTTTCTTT
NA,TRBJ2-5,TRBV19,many,CASSINTETQYF,TGTGCCAGTAGTATAAATACCGAGACCCAGTACTTC
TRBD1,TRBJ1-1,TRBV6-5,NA,CAGSYRTGLNTEAFF,TGTGCCGGCAGTTACCGGACAGGACTGAACACTGAAGCTTTCTTT
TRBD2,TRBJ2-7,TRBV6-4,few,CAISESTSVSYEQYF,TGTGCCATCAGTGAGTCTACTAGCGTCTCCTACGAGCAGTACTTC
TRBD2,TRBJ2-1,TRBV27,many,CASATSGTFYNEQFF,TGTGCCAGCGCGACTAGCGGGACTTTCTACAATGAGCAGTTCTTC
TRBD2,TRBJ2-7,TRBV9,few,CASSVVGGGSSYEQYF,TGTGCCAGCAGCGTAGTTGGGGGGGGAAGCTCCTACGAGCAGTACTTC
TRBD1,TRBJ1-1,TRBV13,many,CASGGRGTNTEAFF,TGTGCCAGCGGTGGCAGGGGGACGAACACTGAAGCTTTCTTT
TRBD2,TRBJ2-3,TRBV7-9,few,CASSSFAGTNTQYF,TGTGCCAGCAGCTCATTTGCGGGGACTAATACGCAGTATTTT
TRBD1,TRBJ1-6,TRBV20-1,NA,CSAYSVGGGGPYSPLHF,TGCAGTGCGTATTCGGTAGGAGGGGGCGGCCCTTATTCACCCCTCCACTTT
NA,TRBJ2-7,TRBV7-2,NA,CASSFWTSYEQYF,TGTGCCAGCAGCTTCTGGACAAGCTACGAGCAGTACTTC
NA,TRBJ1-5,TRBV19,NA,CASSFGANQPQHF,TGTGCCAGTAGTTTCGGGGCCAATCAGCCCCAGCATTTT
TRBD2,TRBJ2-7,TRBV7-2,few,CASSLVLAGTYEQYF,TGTGCCAGCAGCTTAGTACTAGCGGGAACCTACGAGCAGTACTTC
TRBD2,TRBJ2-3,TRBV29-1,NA,CSVGGTSDSTDTQYF,TGCAGCGTTGGCGGGACTAGCGATAGCACAGATACGCAGTATTTT
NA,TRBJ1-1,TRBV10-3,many,CAISDLNEAFF,TGTGCCATCAGTGACCTCAATGAAGCTTTCTTT